The text below deals with one T cell receptor beta chain. Its target is unknown. This sample was included in a study of T cell responses to AZD1222 COVID-19 vaccine. Findings and caveats of the study: Among the donors, most were white British and more were female, and clonal diversity was possibly underestimated.

The V gene's germline CDR1 is SGHRS and CDR2 YFSETQ. This CDR3 region has 15 residues. V shed 4 bases, J shed 7 bases, and the junction held 6 bases outside the gene matches. Sequencing was performed with immunoSEQ multiplex PCR; in TCRdb, only in-frame clones are kept and a portion is missing. Of 130,000 to 150,000 clones detected, approximately 88% appear once; the ten largest clones hold approximately 15%. This chain connects TRBV5-1 to TRBJ1-4, with 11 nucleotides matching TRBD1. This clonotype originated in an adult in good health. The starting material was peripheral blood, obtained on day 0 of AZD1222 vaccination. The CDR3 nucleotides are TGCGCCAGCAGCGGAATCGGGACAGGGGGTGAAAAACTGTTTTTT. This encodes CASSGIGTGGEKLFF.